This TCR beta chain was identified in a study of beta chain features in type 1 diabetes. Background on the study: What patients shared with healthy donors was a similar profile of age, gender and cell yields.

The study's findings and limits: Patients' naive, central memory and Treg TCRB repertoires seemed closer to one another than those of healthy donors. The analysis here could not establish whether HLA type shapes TCRB rearrangement. In all four CD4+ subsets, TCRB CDR3 length was significantly, moderately reduced in type 1 diabetes. Lower insertion and higher deletion counts appeared at VDJ junctions in type 1 diabetes patients.

As every portion of the isolated RNA was reverse transcribed, the sequencing read expressed TCRB transcripts. The method was immunoSEQ multiplex PCR; TCRdb's version includes in-frame clones alone and lacks a portion of them. The table lists 680,000 or so clones, about an eighth of them singletons. Trimming left V 5 bases short and J 9 bases short, with 14 bases between. Germline assignment: CDR1 LNHNV and CDR2 YYDKDF (reference sequence). The CDR3 has 13 residues. Remarks on this clone: The antigen is not known.

The chain is built from TRBV15 and TRBJ2-1; either TRBD1 or TRBD2 may fit D (5 bases each). The receptor's source is a man aged 18-30 years with type 1 diabetes. Sequenced material: naive CD4+ T cells from blood. Here the CDR3 reads CATSHFEGSEQFF. The CDR3 DNA reads TGTGCCACCAGCCACTTCGAGGGGTCTGAGCAGTTCTTC.